A single sample gave rise to the 18 T cell receptor beta chains below, sequenced in a study of cytomegalovirus exposure and HLA in healthy donors. It was with 60 Vbeta and 13 Jbeta primers that the PCR ran. TCRdb's table, derived via immunoSEQ multiplex PCR, lists solely in-frame clones and lacks some. The sample contains around 170,000 clones, roughly 80% of which appear only once. What was sequenced was PBMCs. These receptor sequences come from a male donor in good health and CMV-seronegative.

CDR3 in DNA: TGTGCCAGCAGCCCCGGGGGGGCGAACACTGAAGCTTTCTTT. Translation: CASSPGGANTEAFF. The chain carries TRBV7-9 and TRBJ1-1; TRBD1 might be the D (6 bases). CDR1 SEHNR and CDR2 FQNEAQ come from the germline V gene (reference sequence). The V end lost 5 bases, the J end lost 1 base, and 11 bases lay between the germline ends. The CDR3 is 14 amino acids.

This clone was seen just once. The chain recombines TRBV5-1 with TRBJ2-5; 12 bases match TRBD2. The tail of the sequence fits TRBJ2-7 better, so the J call may be wrong. The length of the CDR3 is 16 residues. Germline lookup yields CDR1 SGHRS and CDR2 YFSETQ. CDR3 residues: CASSFTLAGGSYEQYF. The CDR3, as DNA: TGCGCCAGCAGCTTCACACTAGCGGGGGGCTCCTACGAGCAGTACTTC.

This clone appeared once. This CDR3 reads CAISDKAGGGNEQYF. The CDR3 coding sequence is TGTGCCATCAGTGATAAAGCGGGAGGCGGAAACGAGCAGTACTTC. The rearrangement links TRBV10-3 to TRBJ2-5, with 9 bases matching TRBD2. Gene TRBJ2-7 matches the end of the DNA better, so the J call may be wrong. There are 15 residues in the CDR3. Germline loops: CDR1 ENHRY, CDR2 SYGVKD.

This clone was seen a single time. The CDR3 DNA reads as TGTGCCAGCACCGGGACTAGCGGGTACAATGAGCAGTTCTTC. Translation gives CASTGTSGYNEQFF. The V call is TRBV11-1, the J call TRBJ2-1; TRBD2 matches at 12 bases. Trimming removed 7 bases from V and 4 bases from J; junction bases left unmatched: 2. The CDR3 loop spans 14 amino acids. From germline, CDR1 is SGHAT and CDR2 FQDESV (reference sequence).

The chain has TRBV5-4 and TRBJ2-5; 7 bases map to TRBD1. Germline lookup yields CDR1 SGHNT and CDR2 YYREEE (reference sequence). The V and J ends lost 5 bases and 5 bases, in that order; junction bases with no gene match: 6. The CDR3 is 13 amino acids. As DNA, the CDR3 is TGTGCCAGCAGTTCAGACAGGGTGGAGACCCAGTACTTC. Protein product: CASSSDRVETQYF.

This clone turned up a few times. The chain links TRBV11-2 to TRBJ2-7; D is possibly TRBD2 (5 bases). Per germline, CDR1 SGHAT and CDR2 FQNNGV. V lost 0 bases to trimming and J lost 7 bases, with 16 bases between them. The CDR3 is 15 amino acids. The CDR3 coding sequence is TGTGCCAGCAGCTTAGACGGAGGCCCCTACGTGGAGCAGTACTTC. Its translation is CASSLDGGPYVEQYF.

The gene calls are TRBV7-2 and TRBJ2-3, with 9 positions matching TRBD2. The CDR3 spans 13 residues. After removal of 1 base from V and 8 bases from J, the junction contained 1 base not matched to a gene. CDR1 and CDR2 from the germline V gene are SGHTA and FQGNSA. In DNA form, the CDR3 reads TGTGCCAGCAGCTTAGGAGCGGGGGGTACGCAGTATTTT. Protein sequence: CASSLGAGGTQYF.

The chain employs TRBV6-6 and TRBJ2-1, with 10 bases identical to TRBD2. Unmatched junction bases numbered 10, after V lost 5 bases and J lost 6 bases. CDR1 and CDR2 from the germline V gene are MNHNY and SVGAGI (reference sequence). The CDR3 extends over 16 amino acids. The CDR3 reads CASSQGLASGGNEQFF. The CDR3 nucleotides read TGTGCCAGCAGTCAGGGACTAGCGTCGGGTGGCAATGAGCAGTTCTTC.

The chain uses TRBV5-6 and TRBJ2-1; 14 bases agree with TRBD2. CDR3 length equals 18 residues. Germline CDR1 reads SGHDT; CDR2 reads YYEEEE. Trimming at V came to 0 bases and at J to 0 bases, leaving 2 bases not matched to a gene. DNA for the CDR3: TGTGCCAGCAGCTTGGGACTAGCGGGGGGGGGCTCCTACAATGAGCAGTTCTTC. Translated, it gives CASSLGLAGGGSYNEQFF.

This chain connects TRBV14 to TRBJ2-1; 7 bases are shared with TRBD2. The germline V gene encodes CDR1 SGHDN and CDR2 FVKESK. The CDR3 is 12 amino acids. V lost 8 bases and J lost 3; bases outside the gene matches: 1. This chain's CDR3 is CASGGVYNEQFF. In DNA, the CDR3 is TGTGCCAGCGGGGGGGTCTACAATGAGCAGTTCTTC.

J is TRBJ2-5 and V is TRBV27, with 8 bases that match TRBD1. Trimming took 6 bases from V and 4 from J; bases not matched to a gene: 13. Germline V CDR1 and CDR2: MNHEY, SMNVEV (reference sequence). The CDR3 loop spans 16 amino acids. This CDR3 is CASRNRGNSWLETQYF. DNA for the CDR3: TGTGCCAGCAGGAACAGGGGGAATTCTTGGTTAGAGACCCAGTACTTC.

This chain joins TRBV5-6 and TRBJ1-2; the D gene is possibly TRBD1 (6 bases). CDR1 and CDR2 (germline): SGHDT, YYEEEE. The V gene lost 0 bases and the J gene lost 3 bases, with 12 bases spanning the gap. The CDR3 totals 15 residues. The CDR3: CASSLARDTYYGYTF. The CDR3 nucleotides read TGTGCCAGCAGCTTGGCCCGGGACACATACTATGGCTACACCTTC.

The chain recombines TRBV19 with TRBJ2-1; D is possibly TRBD2 (5 bases). The germline V gene has CDR1 LNHDA and CDR2 SQIVND (reference sequence). The CDR3 is 16 amino acids. Trimming stripped 0 bases from V and 4 bases from J, with 13 bases between. This CDR3 reads CASSIDRGRGYNEQFF. DNA for the CDR3: TGTGCCAGTAGTATAGATCGAGGGAGAGGGTACAATGAGCAGTTCTTC.

The chain couples TRBV19 to TRBJ2-3, with 9 bases that match TRBD1. J was trimmed by 3 bases and V by 9 bases; bases with no gene match: 13. The CDR3 is made up of 16 amino acids. Germline values: CDR1 LNHDA, CDR2 SQIVND (reference sequence). In DNA, the CDR3 is TGTGCCAGCTCAGTAGGGGGGACAGGGTCGACAGATACGCAGTATTTT. As protein: CASSVGGTGSTDTQYF.

Concerning this clone: The junction shows a germline mismatch at one end, possibly a read error. The chain employs TRBV7-7 and TRBJ2-1, with a possible D match to TRBD2 (6 bases). Germline values: CDR1 SSHAT, CDR2 FNYEAQ (reference sequence). This CDR3 comprises 13 residues. The CDR3 nucleotides read TGTGCTAGCAGCTCTCTAGCGTTCAATGAGCAGTTCTTC. It yields the protein CASSSLAFNEQFF. Variable domain in full (rest from reference TRBV7-7 and TRBJ2-1): GAGVSQSPRYKVTKRGQDVTLRCDPISSHATLYWYQQALGQGPEFLTYFNYEAQPDKSGLPSDRFSAERPEGSISTLTIQRTEQRDSAMYRCASSSLAFNEQFFGPGTRLTVL.

This clone showed up just a few times. The chain couples TRBV27 to TRBJ1-1, with TRBD1 identical over 7 bases. CDR1 MNHEY and CDR2 SMNVEV come from the germline V gene (reference sequence). This CDR3 contains 13 residues. Trimming cost V 4 bases and J 1 base; bases outside gene matches: 0. The CDR3 DNA reads as TGTGCCAGCAGTTGGGACAGGAACACTGAAGCTTTCTTT. Translated, it gives CASSWDRNTEAFF.

This chain links TRBV5-4 with TRBJ2-3, with 11 bases lining up with TRBD2. The CDR3 length is 15 residues. The germline V gene has CDR1 SGHNT and CDR2 YYREEE (reference sequence). The V and J ends lost 4 bases and 4 bases, in that order; junction bases with no gene match: 5. The CDR3 DNA sequence: TGTGCCAGCAGCGTAGCGGGAGGGCCCTCAGATACGCAGTATTTT. This gives the protein CASSVAGGPSDTQYF.

Only a few counts were recorded for this clone. The chain combines TRBV2 with TRBJ1-1; no reliable D call. V was shortened by 5 bases and J by 1 base, with 11 bases between the two germline ends. This CDR3 has 14 residues. Germline assignment: CDR1 SNHLY and CDR2 FYNNEI. The CDR3 loop is CASSLSRANTEAFF. The CDR3 bases are TGTGCCAGCAGTCTATCGCGGGCGAACACTGAAGCTTTCTTT. The variable domain in full, completed from reference TRBV2 and TRBJ1-1, reads EPEVTQTPSHQVTQMGQEVILRCVPISNHLYFYWYRQILGQKVEFLVSFYNNEISEKSEIFDDQFSVERPDGSNFTLKIRSTKLEDSAMYFCASSLSRANTEAFFGQGTRLTVV.